This entry concerns a single T cell receptor beta chain. Germline V gene data show CDR1 as SGHRS and CDR2 as YFSETQ. V lost 4 bases, J lost 0 bases, and 14 bases lay in between. This CDR3 region has 16 residues. This entry comes from a study of blood T cell repertoires in COVID-19. Sequencing used immunoSEQ multiplex PCR; TCRdb keeps in-frame clones, though not all of them. The repertoire holds roughly 260,000 clones, with roughly 80% as singletons. The sample was peripheral blood. The V gene is TRBV5-1, the J gene TRBJ1-5; tentatively, D is TRBD1 (5 bases). This TCR came from a woman in her 70s with acute or convalescent COVID-19. The CDR3 loop is CASSVDGGGSNQPQHF. The CDR3 nucleotides read TGCGCCAGCAGCGTAGACGGGGGAGGTAGCAATCAGCCCCAGCATTTT.